Each of the 32 T cell receptor beta chains below was sequenced from the same sample in a study of PD-1 blockade in mismatch repair-deficient tumors. Measured with immunoSEQ multiplex PCR; TCRdb has only the in-frame clones, and not every one. Among 90,000 to 130,000 clones listed, about 74% were seen once. Material: peripheral blood, obtained about 60 weeks after starting pembrolizumab. All receptors come from an adult with mismatch repair-deficient cancer.

As concerns this clone: Within the sample, other DNA sequences also encode this same CDR3. The chain has TRBV6-1 and TRBJ1-1, with D uncertain. The CDR3 has 11 residues. V gave up 6 bases and J gave up 4 bases, with 6 bases separating them. Germline V gives CDR1 MNHNS, CDR2 SASEGT. The CDR3, as DNA: TGTGCCAGCAGCCAAGGCACTGAAGCTTTCTTT. The encoded protein is CASSQGTEAFF.

This clone was seen only once. The J gene is TRBJ2-1, the V gene TRBV18, with 11 positions matching TRBD2. The V gene's germline CDR1 is KGHSH and CDR2 LQKENI. With V trimmed by 5 bases and J by 8 bases, 11 bases remained unmatched. The CDR3 has 16 residues. The CDR3: CASSVGLADGGHEQFF. The DNA of the CDR3 is TGTGCCAGCTCAGTGGGACTAGCGGACGGAGGTCATGAGCAGTTCTTC.

The chain links TRBV7-2 to TRBJ2-1; 7 nucleotides agree with TRBD2. Losses at the gene ends were 7 bases for V and 9 bases for J; bases not matched to a gene: 9. Per germline, CDR1 SGHTA and CDR2 FQGNSA. CDR3 size: 13 residues. This chain's CDR3 is CASTQTSLGEQFF. The CDR3 nucleotides are TGTGCCAGCACCCAGACTAGCTTGGGTGAGCAGTTCTTC.

As to this clone: The junction shows a germline mismatch at one end, possibly a read error. Other DNA sequences in the sample encode the same CDR3. The chain has TRBV18 and TRBJ2-5; 7 nucleotides match TRBD1. The CDR3 spans 12 residues. Germline-derived CDR1 and CDR2 are KGHSH and LQKENI. Here the CDR3 reads CASSPQGETQYF. For the CDR3, the DNA is TGTGCCAGCTCCCCACAGGGGGAGACCCAGTACTTC.

The J gene is TRBJ1-1, the V gene TRBV7-8, with D possibly matching TRBD1 (5 bases). In germline, CDR1 is SGHVS, CDR2 FQNEAQ. The length of the CDR3 is 15 residues. The ends were cut back, 7 bases at V and 4 bases at J, with 19 bases in the middle. The CDR3 sequence: CASTIFSGGGTEAFF. The CDR3, as DNA: TGTGCCAGCACCATCTTCAGCGGGGGAGGCACTGAAGCTTTCTTT.

The rearrangement joins TRBV11-2 to TRBJ2-7; the D gene is possibly TRBD2 (7 bases). This CDR3 contains 14 residues. The V gene lost 5 bases and the J gene lost 3 bases, with 14 bases spanning the gap. The germline CDR1 and CDR2 sequences are SGHAT and FQNNGV. The CDR3 is CASSKTGRDYEQYF. CDR3 nucleotide sequence: TGTGCCAGCAGCAAAACAGGGAGGGACTACGAGCAGTACTTC.

The J gene is TRBJ2-3, the V gene TRBV29-1; D perhaps matches TRBD1 (5 bases). The CDR3 sequence is 12 residues long. V lost 7 bases and J lost 5, with 13 bases in between. Germline V gene lookup returns CDR1 SQVTM and CDR2 ANQGSEA. This CDR3 reads CSADRYGDTQYF. The CDR3 DNA reads TGCAGCGCAGACAGATACGGAGATACGCAGTATTTT.

This sequence joins TRBV7-9 and TRBJ2-7, with a tentative D call TRBD2 (6 bases). Trimming left V 1 base short and J 2 bases short, with 12 bases between. The V gene's germline CDR1 is SEHNR and CDR2 FQNEAQ (reference sequence). This CDR3 has 15 residues. CDR3 DNA sequence: TGTGCCAGCAGCTTAGGGCTGGGACTTCCCTACGAGCAGTACTTC. It is translated as CASSLGLGLPYEQYF.

This chain joins TRBV9 and TRBJ2-3, with TRBD2 identical over 8 bases. V lost 0 bases to trimming and J lost 4 bases; unmatched junction nucleotides: 4. The CDR3 sequence is 15 residues long. Germline CDR1 and CDR2: SGDLS and YYNGEE. CDR3 sequence: CASSVEPGGADTQYF. The CDR3 DNA reads as TGTGCCAGCAGCGTAGAACCGGGAGGGGCAGATACGCAGTATTTT.

This clone was seen more than once but under ten times. The junction differs from germline at one of its ends, possibly a read error. The chain joins TRBV18 to TRBJ1-1; D is ambiguous. CDR3 length: 13 amino acids. Germline V gene data show CDR1 as KGHSH and CDR2 as LQKENI. DNA of the CDR3: TGTGCCAGCTCACCACTTCAGAACGCTGAAGCTTTCTTT. This encodes CASSPLQNAEAFF.

J is TRBJ1-1 and V is TRBV2; D gene uncertain. Germline-derived CDR1 and CDR2 are SNHLY and FYNNEI. V was cut by 3 bases and J by 4 bases, with 9 bases left in between. This CDR3 has 13 amino acids. The CDR3 sequence: CASSDSGSTEAFF. CDR3 nucleotide sequence: TGTGCCAGCAGTGACTCGGGTTCCACTGAAGCTTTCTTT. Variable domain in full (rest from reference TRBV2 and TRBJ1-1): EPEVTQTPSHQVTQMGQEVILRCVPISNHLYFYWYRQILGQKVEFLVSFYNNEISEKSEIFDDQFSVERPDGSNFTLKIRSTKLEDSAMYFCASSDSGSTEAFFGQGTRLTVV.

In its sample, this clone was seen many times. This chain links TRBV5-1 with TRBJ2-7, with 11 bases lining up with TRBD1. Trimming at V came to 4 bases and at J to 3 bases, leaving 3 bases not matched to a gene. This CDR3 comprises 14 residues. Germline lookup yields CDR1 SGHRS and CDR2 YFSETQ. The CDR3 DNA is TGCGCCAGCAGCCATGGGACAGGGGGCTACGAGCAGTACTTC. Translating it yields CASSHGTGGYEQYF. Together with reference TRBV5-1 and TRBJ2-7, the CDR3 gives the full variable domain: KAGVTQTPRYLIKTRGQQVTLSCSPISGHRSVSWYQQTPGQGLQFLFEYFSETQRNKGNFPGRFSGRQFSNSRSEMNVSTLELGDSALYLCASSHGTGGYEQYFGPGTRLTVT.

The chain combines TRBV5-4 with TRBJ2-3; TRBD2 is a possible D gene (5 bases). The germline gives CDR1 SGHNT, CDR2 YYREEE (reference sequence). V was trimmed by 2 bases and J by 4 bases, leaving 8 bases between them. This CDR3 region has 13 residues. CDR3 in DNA: TGTGCCAGCAGCTTTGCGGGTTCAGATACGCAGTATTTT. Translating it yields CASSFAGSDTQYF.

This clone was seen once. The rearrangement links TRBV7-3 to TRBJ1-1; D may be TRBD1 (5 bases). V was cut by 4 bases and J by 2 bases, with 14 bases left in between. This CDR3 has 15 residues. Germline V gives CDR1 SGHTA, CDR2 FQGTGA. The CDR3 DNA reads TGTGCCAGCAGCTCCGATCCGGGACCCAACACTGAAGCTTTCTTT. It is translated as CASSSDPGPNTEAFF.

The chain carries TRBV7-2 and TRBJ2-5; D might be TRBD2 (5 bases). The germline V gene encodes CDR1 SGHTA and CDR2 FQGNSA. Trimming removed 2 bases from V and 3 bases from J, with 13 bases in between. This CDR3 spans 15 amino acids. CDR3 nucleotides: TGTGCCAGCAGCTTAACCGGGATTGGGGAAGAGACCCAGTACTTC. It is translated as CASSLTGIGEETQYF.

The chain links TRBV6-1 to TRBJ1-2; 7 nucleotides match TRBD1. V trimming: 8 bases; J trimming: 4 bases; junction bases outside the gene matches: 7. Germline V gene sequence: CDR1 MNHNS, CDR2 SASEGT. This CDR3 comprises 13 residues. The CDR3: CASHQGGGYGYTF. The CDR3 nucleotides are TGTGCCAGCCATCAAGGGGGCGGCTATGGCTACACCTTC.

The chain recombines TRBV11-2 with TRBJ2-5; 7 nucleotides match TRBD2. CDR1 is SGHAT, CDR2 FQNNGV, per germline. This CDR3 comprises 17 residues. Trimming took 5 bases from V and 5 from J; bases not matched to a gene: 17. The CDR3 sequence is CASSPLVGGGRYETQYF. The DNA for the CDR3 is TGTGCCAGCAGCCCGCTTGTGGGGGGAGGGAGGTACGAGACCCAGTACTTC.

V and J are TRBV7-2 and TRBJ1-1; D is unclear. CDR1 is SGHTA and CDR2 is FQGNSA in the germline V gene. V gave up 4 bases and J gave up 9 bases, with 21 bases separating them. This CDR3 is built from 15 residues. The CDR3 sequence: CASSSPVRRVSKAFF. The CDR3 DNA is TGTGCCAGCAGCTCCCCAGTCCGGAGGGTTAGCAAAGCTTTCTTT.

The chain is built from TRBV6-5 and TRBJ2-2; maybe TRBD2 (7 bases). Trimming left V 6 bases short and J 2 bases short, with 13 bases between. CDR3 length equals 15 residues. The germline V gene has CDR1 MNHEY and CDR2 SVGAGI. CDR3 in amino acids: CASSRGGANTGELFF. The CDR3 DNA reads TGTGCCAGCAGCCGAGGGGGGGCTAACACCGGGGAGCTGTTTTTT.

The V call is TRBV19, the J call TRBJ1-2; 7 nucleotides match TRBD1. The CDR3 is 15 residues long. J was trimmed by 0 bases and V by 2 bases; bases with no gene match: 3. Germline V gives CDR1 LNHDA, CDR2 SQIVND (reference sequence). The CDR3 DNA reads as TGTGCCAGTAGTATACCCCAGGGGGCTAACTATGGCTACACCTTC. Amino acids: CASSIPQGANYGYTF.

This clone was seen many times. This chain's CDR3 is CASSNTGIHEQYF. In DNA form, the CDR3 reads TGTGCCAGCAGTAATACAGGGATCCACGAGCAGTACTTC. The rearrangement links TRBV6-4 to TRBJ2-7; perhaps TRBD1 as D (6 bases). CDR3 size: 13 residues. The V end was cut by 5 bases, the J end by 5 bases, with 13 bases between. Germline CDR1 is MRHNA and CDR2 is SNTAGT.

The table lists this clone with a count of one. The chain links TRBV6-6 to TRBJ2-2, with a weak D call TRBD1 (6 bases). Trimming removed 8 bases from V and 1 base from J, with 14 bases in between. The CDR3 has 15 residues. Germline-derived CDR1 and CDR2 are MNHNY and SVGAGI (reference sequence). The CDR3 DNA reads TGTGCCAGCTGTGAGGGGGTAGGGAACACCGGGGAGCTGTTTTTT. Residues: CASCEGVGNTGELFF.

This chain links TRBV4-2 with TRBJ2-1, with 7 bases matching TRBD2. The V gene end was trimmed by 2 bases and the J gene end by 0 bases; junction bases not matched to a gene: 4. The CDR3 runs to 16 residues. The germline V gene encodes CDR1 LGHNA and CDR2 YNFKEQ. The CDR3 DNA reads as TGTGCCAGCAGCCAATTGAGCGGGGCCTCCTACAATGAGCAGTTCTTC. Translated, it gives CASSQLSGASYNEQFF.

V is TRBV7-3 and J is TRBJ2-5; 7 bases line up with TRBD2. The V segment lost 1 base and the J segment 4 bases; nucleotides outside the gene matches: 15. CDR3 length: 18 residues. CDR1 and CDR2 (germline): SGHTA, FQGTGA. CDR3 nucleotide sequence: TGTGCCAGCAGCTTAAGTTTCTTAATACGATGGACTAGAGAGACCCAGTACTTC. Translating gives CASSLSFLIRWTRETQYF.

This clone was detected only a few times. The chain has TRBV10-3 and TRBJ2-5; D is possibly TRBD2 (6 bases). The V and J ends lost 6 bases and 2 bases respectively, with 25 bases between them. This CDR3 has 18 residues. CDR1 is ENHRY and CDR2 is SYGVKD in the germline V gene. Here the CDR3 DNA reads TGTGCCATCAGCGACTCCGGGACTCCCCTGCTTAGGCAAGAGACCCAGTACTTC. It translates to CAISDSGTPLLRQETQYF.

The chain links TRBV13 to TRBJ2-7; 9 bases match TRBD1. The germline gives CDR1 PRHDT, CDR2 FYEKMQ (reference sequence). This CDR3 is built from 13 residues. The junction had 6 bases not matched to a gene; V was cut back by 6 bases and J by 6 bases. The CDR3 sequence: CASSEGQGGEQYF. CDR3 coding DNA: TGTGCCAGCAGTGAGGGACAGGGTGGCGAGCAGTACTTC.

This sequence joins TRBV5-1 and TRBJ1-2, with TRBD1 matching 8 bases. Losses at the gene ends were 0 bases for V and 3 bases for J; bases not matched to a gene: 7. The CDR3 is made up of 16 amino acids. Germline V gives CDR1 SGHRS, CDR2 YFSETQ. The CDR3 bases are TGCGCCAGCAGCTTGGAGCCGGGACAGGCGCACTATGGCTACACCTTC. Translated, it gives CASSLEPGQAHYGYTF.

This clone showed up just a few times. V usage is TRBV29-1 and J usage is TRBJ1-4; possibly TRBD1 for D (6 bases). The V and J ends lost 4 bases and 8 bases respectively, with 14 bases between them. This CDR3 has 13 residues. The germline CDR1 and CDR2 sequences are SQVTM and ANQGSEA. CDR3 bases: TGCAGCGTTGTTCGGCCGGGACAAGAAAAACTGTTTTTT. As protein: CSVVRPGQEKLFF.

This clone came up once. V usage is TRBV30 and J usage is TRBJ2-3; 9 bases match TRBD2. V dropped 5 bases and J dropped 6; count of bases not matched to a gene: 6. This CDR3 is 13 amino acids long. Germline loops: CDR1 GTSNPN, CDR2 SVGIG (reference sequence). The CDR3 coding sequence is TGTGCCTGGTTCAGGACTAGCGCGGATACGCAGTATTTT. Translating it yields CAWFRTSADTQYF. The full variable domain, with the rest looked up from reference TRBV30 and TRBJ2-3, is SQTIHQWPATLVQPVGSPLSLECTVEGTSNPNLYWYRQAAGRGLQLLFYSVGIGQISSEVPQNLSASRPQDRQFILSSKKLLLSDSGFYLCAWFRTSADTQYFGPGTRLTVL.

The chain carries TRBV2 and TRBJ2-4; 14 bases agree with TRBD2. J gave up 3 bases and V 8 bases, and 6 bases lay outside the gene matches. CDR1 is SNHLY, CDR2 FYNNEI, per germline. The CDR3 sequence is 16 residues long. The CDR3 reads CASGGLAGVDKNIQYF. DNA of the CDR3: TGTGCCAGCGGGGGACTAGCGGGAGTCGACAAAAACATTCAGTACTTC.

The J gene is TRBJ2-1, the V gene TRBV27, with 9 positions matching TRBD2. The CDR3 covers 14 residues. Trimming cost V 5 bases and J 10 bases; bases outside gene matches: 9. Germline-derived CDR1 and CDR2 are MNHEY and SMNVEV (reference sequence). The CDR3 DNA reads TGTGCCAGCAGTCTCCCGGGACTAGCTGGGGAGCAGTTCTTC. Encoded protein: CASSLPGLAGEQFF.

The CDR3 is CASSAARTETQYF. The CDR3, as DNA: TGTGCCAGTAGTGCGGCAAGGACGGAGACCCAGTACTTC. This chain links TRBV19 with TRBJ2-5, with D unclear. The CDR3 runs 13 residues. The germline V gene has CDR1 LNHDA and CDR2 SQIVND (reference sequence). Trimming took off 5 bases at V and 5 bases at J, with 12 bases between the two ends.